These 15 T cell receptor beta chains were all obtained from the same sample, sequenced in a study of cytomegalovirus exposure and HLA in healthy donors. The PCR had 60 Vbeta and 13 Jbeta primers. Clones were read by immunoSEQ multiplex PCR, and TCRdb kept only the in-frame ones, dropping some. This table holds about 140,000 clones, approximately 80% found once. The sequenced sample consisted of PBMCs. These receptors were taken from a woman aged 40 to 50 in good health and CMV-seronegative.

This clone was counted once. The J gene is TRBJ2-7, the V gene TRBV7-8; a possible D gene is TRBD2 (5 bases). V was pared by 1 base and J by 7 bases, with 8 bases between. The germline gives CDR1 SGHVS, CDR2 FQNEAQ. The CDR3 runs 12 residues. The CDR3 DNA reads as TGTGCCAGCAGCTTAGATAGCGAAGAGCAGTACTTC. This encodes CASSLDSEEQYF.

CDR3 in amino acids: CASSPPGGSTDTQYF. CDR3 bases: TGTGCCAGCAGTCCGCCGGGGGGGAGCACAGATACGCAGTATTTT. V usage is TRBV28 and J usage is TRBJ2-3; TRBD2 matches at 8 bases. The CDR3 is 15 amino acids. Unmatched junction bases numbered 4, after V lost 5 bases and J lost 0 bases. Germline V gives CDR1 MDHEN, CDR2 SYDVKM.

J is TRBJ2-7 and V is TRBV18; 9 nucleotides match TRBD2. J gave up 3 bases and V 2 bases, and 5 bases lay outside the gene matches. Germline V CDR1 and CDR2: KGHSH, LQKENI. The CDR3 runs to 15 residues. The CDR3 reads CASSPRASGNYEQYF. The CDR3 coding sequence is TGTGCCAGCTCACCAAGGGCTAGCGGGAACTACGAGCAGTACTTC.

The rearrangement links TRBV7-9 to TRBJ1-6; 8 nucleotides line up with TRBD1. Germline trimming cut 5 bases from V and 6 bases from J; bases unmatched to any gene: 9. This CDR3 is built from 16 residues. CDR1 and CDR2 from the germline V gene are SEHNR and FQNEAQ (reference sequence). CDR3 in DNA: TGTGCCAGCAGCGGGACAGGAGCCCCCGGTAATTCACCCCTCCACTTT. It specifies CASSGTGAPGNSPLHF.

The rearrangement uses TRBV28 and TRBJ1-6; TRBD1 matches at 7 bases. CDR3 length equals 16 residues. The germline CDR1 and CDR2 sequences are MDHEN and SYDVKM. J was trimmed by 4 bases and V by 5 bases; bases with no gene match: 8. This chain's CDR3 is CASSQPYRGYNSPLHF. CDR3 in DNA: TGTGCCAGCAGTCAACCGTACAGGGGATATAATTCACCCCTCCACTTT.

The J gene is TRBJ2-5, the V gene TRBV5-6; no clear D. CDR1 SGHDT and CDR2 YYEEEE come from the germline V gene. Deletions cut 0 bases from V and 0 bases from J, with 9 bases between. The CDR3 spans 15 residues. The chain's CDR3 is CASSLVMEYQETQYF. The CDR3 region has the DNA TGTGCCAGCAGCTTGGTTATGGAGTACCAAGAGACCCAGTACTTC.

This clone was seen more than once but under ten times. CDR3: CASSQVGLARQETQYF. DNA of the CDR3: TGTGCCAGCAGCCAAGTGGGACTAGCGCGCCAAGAGACCCAGTACTTC. This chain links TRBV14 with TRBJ2-5; 10 nucleotides align to TRBD2. Trimming cost V 1 base and J 1 base; bases outside gene matches: 3. The CDR3 contains 16 residues. From germline, CDR1 is SGHDN and CDR2 FVKESK. Supplemented by reference TRBV14 and TRBJ2-5, the full variable domain reads EAGVTQFPSHSVIEKGQTVTLRCDPISGHDNLYWYRRVMGKEIKFLLHFVKESKQDESGMPNNRFLAERTGGTYSTLKVQPAELEDSGVYFCASSQVGLARQETQYFGPGTRLLVL.

This clone was detected once. The chain is built from TRBV7-6 and TRBJ1-5, with D maybe TRBD1 (5 bases). The V end was cut by 1 base, the J end by 2 bases, with 9 bases between. The CDR3 loop spans 15 amino acids. Germline CDR1 SGHVS, CDR2 FNYEAQ. CDR3 loop: CASSLGGDGNQPQHF. DNA of the CDR3: TGTGCCAGCAGCTTAGGGGGGGATGGCAATCAGCCCCAGCATTTT.

This chain links TRBV7-6 with TRBJ2-7; 9 bases agree with TRBD1. The CDR3 loop spans 16 amino acids. V lost 5 bases to trimming and J lost 4 bases; unmatched junction nucleotides: 12. Germline CDR1 is SGHVS and CDR2 is FNYEAQ. CDR3 nucleotide sequence: TGTGCCAGCAGCCGACGACCCGGGACAGGGAGGTACGAGCAGTACTTC. The encoded protein is CASSRRPGTGRYEQYF. The full variable domain, in which reference TRBV7-6 and TRBJ2-7 provide the parts outside the CDR3, is GAGVSQSPRYKVTKRGQDVALRCDPISGHVSLYWYRQALGQGPEFLTYFNYEAQQDKSGLPNDRFSAERPEGSISTLTIQRTEQRDSAMYRCASSRRPGTGRYEQYFGPGTRLTVT.

The chain carries TRBV29-1 and TRBJ2-7; TRBD2 agrees at 11 bases. Looked up from germline, CDR1 is SQVTM and CDR2 is ANQGSEA. V shed 6 bases, J shed 4 bases, and the junction held 8 bases outside the gene matches. CDR3 size: 14 residues. The CDR3 reads CSVGGTSGAYEQYF. CDR3 bases: TGCAGCGTCGGGGGGACTAGCGGAGCTTACGAGCAGTACTTC.

This chain links TRBV18 with TRBJ1-1; 9 bases match TRBD1. The CDR3 is made up of 14 amino acids. The germline V gene has CDR1 KGHSH and CDR2 LQKENI. V lost 5 bases to trimming and J lost 1 base; unmatched junction nucleotides: 2. CDR3 amino acids: CASSTTGGNTEAFF. The DNA of the CDR3 is TGTGCCAGCTCAACGACAGGGGGGAACACTGAAGCTTTCTTT.

The chain recombines TRBV9 with TRBJ1-4; D not resolved. Per the germline V gene, CDR1 is SGDLS and CDR2 is YYNGEE. The ends were cut back, 2 bases at V and 6 bases at J, with 11 bases in the middle. CDR3 length: 14 residues. The CDR3 region is CASSVGGSDEKLFF. CDR3 coding DNA: TGTGCCAGCAGCGTGGGAGGGAGTGATGAAAAACTGTTTTTT.

This clone was detected only once. The chain combines TRBV19 with TRBJ2-7; a possible D gene is TRBD1 (7 bases). Germline V gene lookup returns CDR1 LNHDA and CDR2 SQIVND (reference sequence). The V and J ends lost 6 bases and 7 bases respectively, with 16 bases between them. There are 13 residues in the CDR3. CDR3 region: CASSRGALSEQYF. The CDR3 DNA reads TGTGCCAGTAGCAGGGGGGCCTTGAGTGAGCAGTACTTC.

The V call is TRBV15, the J call TRBJ1-2; the D is unclear. CDR3 size: 14 residues. CDR1 and CDR2 (germline): LNHNV, YYDKDF (reference sequence). With 2 bases removed from V and 0 bases from J, the gap between germline ends came to 7 bases. DNA for the CDR3: TGTGCCACCAGCAGACAGATATCTAACTATGGCTACACCTTC. Its translation: CATSRQISNYGYTF.

Points on this clone: One junction end disagrees with the germline gene, perhaps due to a read error. The V call is TRBV20-1, the J call TRBJ2-6, with D possibly matching TRBD1 (5 bases). The CDR3 loop spans 11 amino acids. Germline CDR1 is DFQATT and CDR2 is SNEGSKA (reference sequence). The CDR3 region has the DNA TGCAGTGCTAGTGGGGCCAACGGCCTGACTTTC. Its protein product is CSASGANGLTF.